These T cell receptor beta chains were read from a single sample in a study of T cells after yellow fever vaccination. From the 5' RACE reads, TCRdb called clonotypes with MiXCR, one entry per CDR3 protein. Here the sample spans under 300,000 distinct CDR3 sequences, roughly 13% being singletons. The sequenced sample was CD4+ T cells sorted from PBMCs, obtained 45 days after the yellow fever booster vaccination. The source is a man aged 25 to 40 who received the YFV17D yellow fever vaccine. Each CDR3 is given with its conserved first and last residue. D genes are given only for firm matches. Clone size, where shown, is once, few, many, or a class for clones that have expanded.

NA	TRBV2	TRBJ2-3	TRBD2	CASVSGRKTDTQYF	TGTGCCAGCGTAAGCGGGAGAAAAACAGATACGCAGTATTTT
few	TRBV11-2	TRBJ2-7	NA	CASSLAAGTAYEQYF	TGTGCCAGCAGCTTAGCCGCCGGGACGGCCTACGAGCAGTACTTC
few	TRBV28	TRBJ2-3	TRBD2	CASSLAGVLSTDTQYF	TGTGCCAGCAGTTTAGCGGGAGTTCTCAGCACAGATACGCAGTATTTT
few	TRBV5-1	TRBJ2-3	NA	CASNVGGTTDTQYF	TGCGCCAGCAACGTTGGGGGCACCACAGATACGCAGTATTTT
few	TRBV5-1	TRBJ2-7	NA	CASNTIVWVSYEQYF	TGCGCCAGCAACACCATCGTATGGGTATCCTACGAGCAGTACTTC
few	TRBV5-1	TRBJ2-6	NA	CASSLGQTLSRANVLTF	TGCGCCAGCAGCTTGGGGCAGACACTCTCTCGGGCCAACGTCCTGACTTTC
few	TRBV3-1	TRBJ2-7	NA	CASSQGLHEQYF	TGTGCCAGCAGCCAAGGATTACACGAGCAGTACTTC
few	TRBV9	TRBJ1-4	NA	CASSVAGTSDELFF	TGTGCCAGCAGCGTAGCCGGGACGTCCGACGAACTGTTTTTT
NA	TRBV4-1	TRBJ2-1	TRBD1	CASGPGGPPGSYNEQFF	TGCGCCAGCGGGCCAGGGGGACCCCCAGGGTCCTACAATGAGCAGTTCTTC
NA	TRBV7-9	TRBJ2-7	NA	CASSPRETYEQYF	TGTGCCAGCAGCCCACGAGAAACCTACGAGCAGTACTTC
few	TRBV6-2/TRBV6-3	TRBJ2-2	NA	CASRISWGYTGELFF	TGTGCCAGCAGAATCTCCTGGGGTTACACCGGGGAGCTGTTTTTT
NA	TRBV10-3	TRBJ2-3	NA	CAISETLTTDTQYF	TGTGCCATCAGTGAGACTCTTACCACAGATACGCAGTATTTT
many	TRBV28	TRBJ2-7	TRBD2	CASSPGTSLEQYF	TGTGCCAGCAGTCCCGGGACTAGTCTCGAGCAGTACTTC
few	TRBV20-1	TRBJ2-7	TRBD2	CSAMGGDSLAGGKQYF	TGCAGTGCTATGGGGGGCGACAGTCTAGCGGGAGGCAAGCAGTACTTC
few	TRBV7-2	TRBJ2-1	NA	CASSLALTRTDNEQFF	TGTGCCAGCAGCTTAGCCCTTACTAGGACTGACAATGAGCAGTTCTTC
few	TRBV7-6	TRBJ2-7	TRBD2	CASSRPGLASGEQYF	TGTGCCAGCAGCCGTCCGGGACTAGCGTCAGGCGAGCAGTACTTC
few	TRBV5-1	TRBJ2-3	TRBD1	CASRPDRGVADTQYF	TGCGCCAGCAGACCCGACAGGGGAGTTGCCGATACGCAGTATTTT
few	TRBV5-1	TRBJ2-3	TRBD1	CASSQQPGQGADTDTQYF	TGCGCCAGCAGCCAACAGCCGGGACAGGGGGCCGACACAGATACGCAGTATTTT
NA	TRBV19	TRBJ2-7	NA	CASSVGTRTYEQYF	TGTGCCAGCTCTGTGGGGACAAGAACCTACGAGCAGTACTTC
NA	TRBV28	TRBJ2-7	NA	CASKVFGTRATTYEQYF	TGTGCCAGCAAAGTGTTCGGGACACGGGCGACTACCTACGAGCAGTACTTC
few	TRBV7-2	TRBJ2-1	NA	CASSSGIEQFF	TGTGCCAGCAGCTCCGGTATTGAGCAGTTCTTC
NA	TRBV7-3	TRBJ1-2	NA	CASSLTGQGRYGYTF	TGTGCCAGCAGCTTAACGGGGCAGGGACGATATGGCTACACCTTC
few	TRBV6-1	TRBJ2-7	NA	CASSEQRGVSEQYF	TGTGCCAGCAGTGAACAGCGCGGAGTCTCCGAGCAGTACTTC
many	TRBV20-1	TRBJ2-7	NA	CSASGSSYEQYF	TGCAGTGCTAGTGGGAGTTCCTACGAGCAGTACTTC
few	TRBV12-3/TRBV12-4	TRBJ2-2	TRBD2	CASILAGAGRTGELFF	TGTGCCAGCATTCTAGCGGGCGCGGGGAGGACCGGGGAGCTGTTTTTT
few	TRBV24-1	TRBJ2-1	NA	CATSPPRGKDEQFF	TGTGCCACCAGCCCCCCACGGGGTAAGGATGAGCAGTTCTTC
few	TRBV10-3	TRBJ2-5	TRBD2	CAISSGLAGAETQYF	TGTGCCATCAGCTCCGGACTAGCGGGAGCAGAGACCCAGTACTTC
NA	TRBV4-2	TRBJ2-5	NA	CASRKFTGTRQETQYF	TGTGCCAGCAGAAAATTCACCGGGACACGTCAAGAGACCCAGTACTTC
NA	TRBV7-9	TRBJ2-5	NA	CASSIRLDKETQYF	TGTGCCAGCAGCATCAGACTAGACAAAGAGACCCAGTACTTC
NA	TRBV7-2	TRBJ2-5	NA	CASSLGGAKETQYF	TGTGCCAGCAGCTTAGGGGGGGCAAAAGAGACCCAGTACTTC
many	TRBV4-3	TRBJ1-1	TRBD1	CASSQETGGGSTEAFF	TGCGCCAGCAGCCAAGAAACAGGGGGCGGGAGCACTGAAGCTTTCTTT
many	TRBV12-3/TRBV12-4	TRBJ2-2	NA	CASSYPGELFF	TGTGCCAGCAGTTACCCCGGGGAGCTGTTTTTT
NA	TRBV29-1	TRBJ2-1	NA	CSVGQFRGNEQFF	TGCAGCGTTGGCCAGTTCAGGGGCAATGAGCAGTTCTTC
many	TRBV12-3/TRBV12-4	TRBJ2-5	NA	CASSSGIGETQYF	TGTGCCAGCAGTTCCGGGATTGGGGAGACCCAGTACTTC
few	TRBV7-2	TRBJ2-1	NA	CASSRDSSPNEQFF	TGTGCCAGCAGCCGAGACTCCTCGCCCAATGAGCAGTTCTTC
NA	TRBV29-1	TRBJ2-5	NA	CSVGGGDETQYF	TGCAGCGTTGGCGGCGGAGATGAGACCCAGTACTTC
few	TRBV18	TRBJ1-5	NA	CASSPGNGNQPQHF	TGTGCCAGCTCACCGGGGAATGGCAATCAGCCCCAGCATTTT
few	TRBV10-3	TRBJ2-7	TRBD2	CAIGGGLAGTDDEQYF	TGTGCCATCGGGGGGGGACTAGCGGGAACCGATGACGAGCAGTACTTC
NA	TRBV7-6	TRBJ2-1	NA	CASSLLVGMWSEQFF	TGTGCCAGCAGCTTATTGGTCGGGATGTGGTCTGAGCAGTTCTTC
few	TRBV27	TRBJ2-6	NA	CASSMGPGANVLTF	TGTGCCAGCTCCATGGGCCCCGGGGCCAACGTCCTGACTTTC
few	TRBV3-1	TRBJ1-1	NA	CASSQDGRATEAFF	TGTGCCAGCAGCCAAGATGGCAGGGCGACTGAAGCTTTCTTT
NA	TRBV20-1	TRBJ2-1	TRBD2	CSARGLADYNEQFF	TGCAGTGCTCGCGGACTAGCGGACTACAATGAGCAGTTCTTC
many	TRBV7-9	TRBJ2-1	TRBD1	CASSPGTGFYNEQFF	TGTGCCAGCAGTCCCGGGACAGGCTTCTACAATGAGCAGTTCTTC
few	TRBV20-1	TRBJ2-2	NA	CSARARSTGGELFF	TGCAGTGCTAGAGCCCGGTCGACAGGCGGGGAGCTGTTTTTT
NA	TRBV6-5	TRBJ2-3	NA	CASSYSARGDTQYF	TGTGCCAGCAGTTACTCGGCGAGGGGAGATACGCAGTATTTT
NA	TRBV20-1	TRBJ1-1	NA	CSADRAFF	TGCAGTGCTGACAGAGCTTTCTTT
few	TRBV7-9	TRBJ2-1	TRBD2	CADNPGLAESSYNEQFF	TGTGCAGACAACCCGGGACTAGCGGAGAGCTCCTACAATGAGCAGTTCTTC
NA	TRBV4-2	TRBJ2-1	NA	CASSPEPLGNEQFF	TGTGCCAGCAGCCCTGAGCCCCTTGGCAATGAGCAGTTCTTC
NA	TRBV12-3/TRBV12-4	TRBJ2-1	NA	CASSLLAGWYNEQFF	TGTGCCAGCAGTTTGTTGGCAGGGTGGTACAATGAGCAGTTCTTC
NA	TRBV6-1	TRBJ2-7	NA	CASTNDEQYF	TGTGCCAGCACTAACGACGAGCAGTACTTC
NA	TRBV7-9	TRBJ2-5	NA	CASSLDRSETQYF	TGTGCCAGCAGCTTAGACAGGTCCGAGACCCAGTACTTC
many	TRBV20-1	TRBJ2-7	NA	CSARKQGLVHEQYF	TGCAGTGCTAGAAAACAGGGATTAGTCCACGAGCAGTACTTC
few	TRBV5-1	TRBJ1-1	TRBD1	CASSKGTVDRTEAFF	TGCGCCAGCAGCAAAGGGACAGTGGACAGAACTGAAGCTTTCTTT
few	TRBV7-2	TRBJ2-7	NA	CASSTRGKPYEQYF	TGTGCCAGCAGCACCCGGGGCAAACCCTACGAGCAGTACTTC
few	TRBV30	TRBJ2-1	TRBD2	CAWTPRTSAYNEQFF	TGTGCCTGGACCCCCCGGACTAGCGCCTACAATGAGCAGTTCTTC
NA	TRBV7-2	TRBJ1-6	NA	CASSFGQRESPLHF	TGTGCCAGCAGCTTTGGACAGCGGGAATCACCCCTCCACTTT
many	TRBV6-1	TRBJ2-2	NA	CASSPQEGTYNTGELFF	TGTGCCAGCAGTCCTCAAGAGGGGACTTATAACACCGGGGAGCTGTTTTTT